This T cell receptor beta chain is drawn from a study of cytomegalovirus exposure and HLA in healthy donors. V was trimmed by 4 bases and J by 0 bases, leaving 12 bases between them. The germline V gene has CDR1 MNHNS and CDR2 SASEGT. CDR3 size: 16 residues. Some clones are missing from TCRdb's copy, which holds only in-frame ones; the method was immunoSEQ multiplex PCR. The profile covers 150,000 to 200,000 clones, with 65% to 90% appearing a single time and roughly 12% taken by the ten largest. The sequence was collected from a woman aged 25-40 years in good health and CMV-seropositive. The sample taken for sequencing was PBMCs. The J gene is TRBJ1-4, the V gene TRBV6-1; D may be TRBD1 (5 bases). DNA of the CDR3: TGTGCCAGCAGTGCCTTCGACAGCACAACTAATGAAAAACTGTTTTTT. It yields the protein CASSAFDSTTNEKLFF.